A single TCR beta chain is shown here with its context. What it binds is unknown. V gave up 0 bases and J gave up 7 bases, with 9 bases separating them. This CDR3 has 14 amino acids. Germline-derived CDR1 and CDR2 are SSHAT and FNYEAQ (reference sequence). TCRdb independently ran MiXCR on the RT-PCR reads; one entry per CDR3 protein. The table lists some 850,000 distinct CDR3 sequences, approximately 17% of them singletons, with 11% in the top ten. This sample was taken from a study of response to subunit inactivated influenza vaccine. Notes on the study in general: The authors proposed limited new T cell recruitment per seasonal influenza vaccination.

This TCR derives from a man in his forties or fifties who received an inactivated influenza vaccine. The J gene is TRBJ2-2, the V gene TRBV7-7; D is unclear. The sample consisted of PBMCs from blood, taken about 5 days after vaccination. This CDR3 reads CASSLAVGIGELFF. CDR3 DNA: TGTGCCAGCAGCTTAGCCGTGGGAATCGGGGAGCTGTTTTTT.